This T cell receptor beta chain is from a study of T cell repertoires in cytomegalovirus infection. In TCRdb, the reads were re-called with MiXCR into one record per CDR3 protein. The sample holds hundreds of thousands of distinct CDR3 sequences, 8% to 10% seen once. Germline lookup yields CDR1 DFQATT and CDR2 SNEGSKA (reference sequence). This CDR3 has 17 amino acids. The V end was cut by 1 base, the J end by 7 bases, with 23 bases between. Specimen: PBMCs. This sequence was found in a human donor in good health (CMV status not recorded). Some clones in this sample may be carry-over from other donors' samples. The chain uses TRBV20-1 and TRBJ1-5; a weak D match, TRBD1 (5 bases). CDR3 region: CSARVGRDAGSRQPQHF. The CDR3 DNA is TGCAGTGCTAGAGTCGGTCGGGACGCCGGGAGTAGACAGCCCCAGCATTTT.